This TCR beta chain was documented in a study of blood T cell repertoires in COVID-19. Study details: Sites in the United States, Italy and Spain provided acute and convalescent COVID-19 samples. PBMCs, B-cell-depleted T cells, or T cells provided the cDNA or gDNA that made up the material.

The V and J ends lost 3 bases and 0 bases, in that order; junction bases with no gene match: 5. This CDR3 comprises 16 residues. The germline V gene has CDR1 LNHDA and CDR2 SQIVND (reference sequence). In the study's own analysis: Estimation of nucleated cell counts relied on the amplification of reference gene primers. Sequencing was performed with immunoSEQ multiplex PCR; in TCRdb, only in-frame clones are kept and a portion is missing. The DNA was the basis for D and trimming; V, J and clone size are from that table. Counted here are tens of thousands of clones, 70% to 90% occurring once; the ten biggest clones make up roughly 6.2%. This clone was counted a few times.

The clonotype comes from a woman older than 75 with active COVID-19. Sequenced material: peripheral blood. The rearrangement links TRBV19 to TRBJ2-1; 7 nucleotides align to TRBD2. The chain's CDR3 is CASSILAGNSYNEQFF. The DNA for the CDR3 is TGTGCCAGTAGTATCTTAGCGGGTAACTCCTACAATGAGCAGTTCTTC. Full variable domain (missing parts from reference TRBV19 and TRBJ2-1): DGGITQSPKYLFRKEGQNVTLSCEQNLNHDAMYWYRQDPGQGLRLIYYSQIVNDFQKGDIAEGYSVSREKKESFPLTVTSAQKNPTAFYLCASSILAGNSYNEQFFGPGTRLTVL.